This T cell receptor beta chain was recorded in a study of cytomegalovirus exposure and HLA in healthy donors. Across the whole study: Prior work identified 95 million to 120 million unique TCR beta sequences in around 170 million T cells. Study results and limitations: As a later analysis showed, a missense DCLRE1C variant was linked to trimming of TCR beta V- and J-genes.

V dropped 4 bases and J dropped 3; count of bases not matched to a gene: 11. The CDR3 loop spans 18 amino acids. Germline lookup yields CDR1 SGHAT and CDR2 FQDESV (reference sequence). Likely unrecorded immune exposures existed in these nominally healthy donors. This PCR relied on a set of 60 Vbeta primers and 13 Jbeta primers. Sequencing used immunoSEQ multiplex PCR; TCRdb keeps in-frame clones, though not all of them. The table shows 55,000 to 65,000 clones, with approximately 75% occurring only once. For this clone: Its target is not known.

V is TRBV11-1 and J is TRBJ2-5; 13 bases are shared with TRBD2. The specimen was PBMCs. This receptor was identified in a woman between 40 and 50 years old in good health and CMV-seropositive. The CDR3, as DNA: TGTGCCAGCAGCTCTGGGAGACCGGGACTAGCGGGGAAAGAGACCCAGTACTTC. It encodes CASSSGRPGLAGKETQYF.